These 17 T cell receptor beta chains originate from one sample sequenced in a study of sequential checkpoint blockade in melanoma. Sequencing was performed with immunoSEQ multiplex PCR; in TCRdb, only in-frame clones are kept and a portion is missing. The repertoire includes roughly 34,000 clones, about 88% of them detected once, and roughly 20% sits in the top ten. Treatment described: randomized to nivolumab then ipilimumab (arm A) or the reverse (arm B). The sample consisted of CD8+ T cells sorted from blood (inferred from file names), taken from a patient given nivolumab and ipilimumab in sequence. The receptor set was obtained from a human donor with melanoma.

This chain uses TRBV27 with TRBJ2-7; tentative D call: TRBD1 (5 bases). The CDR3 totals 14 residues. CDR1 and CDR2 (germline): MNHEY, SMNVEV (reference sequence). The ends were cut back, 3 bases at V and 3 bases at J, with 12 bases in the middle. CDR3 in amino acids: CASSFTGSDYEQYF. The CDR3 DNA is TGTGCCAGCAGTTTCACAGGCAGTGACTACGAGCAGTACTTC.

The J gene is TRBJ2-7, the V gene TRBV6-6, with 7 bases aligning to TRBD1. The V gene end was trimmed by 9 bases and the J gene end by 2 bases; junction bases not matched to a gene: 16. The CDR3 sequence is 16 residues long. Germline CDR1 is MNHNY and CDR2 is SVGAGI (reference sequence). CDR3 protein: CASMDLRRDSTYEQYF. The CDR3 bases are TGTGCCAGTATGGACCTGCGCCGGGACAGCACCTACGAGCAGTACTTC.

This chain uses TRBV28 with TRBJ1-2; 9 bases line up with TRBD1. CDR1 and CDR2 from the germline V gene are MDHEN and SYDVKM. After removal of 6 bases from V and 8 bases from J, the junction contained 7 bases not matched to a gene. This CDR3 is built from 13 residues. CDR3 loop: CASSWTGELGYTF. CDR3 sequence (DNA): TGTGCCAGCAGCTGGACAGGGGAACTAGGCTACACCTTC.

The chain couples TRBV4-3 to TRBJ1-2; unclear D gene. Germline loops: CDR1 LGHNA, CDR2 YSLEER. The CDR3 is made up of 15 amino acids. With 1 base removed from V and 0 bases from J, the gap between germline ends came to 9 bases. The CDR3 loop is CASSQVASSNYGYTF. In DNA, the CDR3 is TGCGCCAGCAGCCAAGTGGCATCCTCTAACTATGGCTACACCTTC.

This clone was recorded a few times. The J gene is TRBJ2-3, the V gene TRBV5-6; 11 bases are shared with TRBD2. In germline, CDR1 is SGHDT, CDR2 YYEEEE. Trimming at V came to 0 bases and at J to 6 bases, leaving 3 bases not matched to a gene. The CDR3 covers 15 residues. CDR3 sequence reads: CASSLVAGGVDTQYF. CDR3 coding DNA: TGTGCCAGCAGCTTGGTAGCGGGGGGGGTCGATACGCAGTATTTT.

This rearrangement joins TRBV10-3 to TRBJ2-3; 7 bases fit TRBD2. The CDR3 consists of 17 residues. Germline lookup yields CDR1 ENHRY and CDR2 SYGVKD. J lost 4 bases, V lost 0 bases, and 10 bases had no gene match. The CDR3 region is CAISESLAANGPDTQYF. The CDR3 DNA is TGTGCCATCAGTGAGTCCCTAGCGGCCAATGGCCCAGATACGCAGTATTTT.

For the CDR3, the DNA is TGTGCCAGTAGTATTTGGGCTAGCGGGAGGGCTCGCAATGAGCAGTTCTTC. Translating it yields CASSIWASGRARNEQFF. The chain links TRBV19 to TRBJ2-1; 12 bases are shared with TRBD2. The CDR3 is 17 residues long. Germline trimming cut 3 bases from V and 6 bases from J; bases unmatched to any gene: 9. Per the germline V gene, CDR1 is LNHDA and CDR2 is SQIVND (reference sequence).

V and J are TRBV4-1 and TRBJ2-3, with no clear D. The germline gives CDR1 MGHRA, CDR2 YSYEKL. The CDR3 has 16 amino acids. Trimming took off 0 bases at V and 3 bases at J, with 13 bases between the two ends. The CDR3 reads CASSQDLGGLTDTQYF. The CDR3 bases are TGCGCCAGCAGCCAAGATCTAGGCGGTTTGACAGATACGCAGTATTTT.

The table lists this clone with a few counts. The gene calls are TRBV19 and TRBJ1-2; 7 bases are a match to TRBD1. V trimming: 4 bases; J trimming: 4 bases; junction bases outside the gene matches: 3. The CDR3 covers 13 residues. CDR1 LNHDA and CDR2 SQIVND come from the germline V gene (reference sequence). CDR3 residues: CASSSRDSYGYTF. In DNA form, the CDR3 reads TGTGCCAGTAGTAGCCGGGACAGCTATGGCTACACCTTC.

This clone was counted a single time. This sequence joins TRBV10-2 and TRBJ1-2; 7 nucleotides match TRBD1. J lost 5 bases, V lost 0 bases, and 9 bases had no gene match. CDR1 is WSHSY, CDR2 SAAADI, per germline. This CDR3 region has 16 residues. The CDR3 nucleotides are TGCGCCAGCAGTGAGTCCCGACAGGGAGATCTGTATGGCTACACCTTC. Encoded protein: CASSESRQGDLYGYTF.

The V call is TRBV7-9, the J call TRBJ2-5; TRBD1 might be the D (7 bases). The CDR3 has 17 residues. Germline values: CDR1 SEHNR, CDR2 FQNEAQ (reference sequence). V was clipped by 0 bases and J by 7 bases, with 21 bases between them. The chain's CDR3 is CASSLARDRDRHRTQYF. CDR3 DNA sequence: TGTGCCAGCAGCTTAGCGCGGGATAGGGACAGACATAGGACCCAGTACTTC.

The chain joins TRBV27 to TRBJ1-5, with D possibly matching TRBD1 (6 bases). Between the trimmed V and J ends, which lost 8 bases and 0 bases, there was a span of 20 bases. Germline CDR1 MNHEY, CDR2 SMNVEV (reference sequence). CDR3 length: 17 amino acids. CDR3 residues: CASRSRGQLYSNQPQHF. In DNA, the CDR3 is TGTGCCAGCCGATCTCGCGGACAGTTATATAGCAATCAGCCCCAGCATTTT.

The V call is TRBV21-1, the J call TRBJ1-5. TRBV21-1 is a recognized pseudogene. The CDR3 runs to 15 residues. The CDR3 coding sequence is TGTGCCAGCAGCAAAGGAGGCGAGGGCAATCAGCCCCAGCATTTT. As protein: CASSKGGEGNQPQHF.

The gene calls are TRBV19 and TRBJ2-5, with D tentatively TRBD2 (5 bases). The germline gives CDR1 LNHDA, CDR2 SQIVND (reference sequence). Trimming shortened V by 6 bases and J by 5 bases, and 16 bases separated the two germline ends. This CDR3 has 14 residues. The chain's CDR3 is CASSHLWGAETQYF. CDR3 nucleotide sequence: TGTGCCAGTAGCCACCTTTGGGGAGCGGAGACCCAGTACTTC.

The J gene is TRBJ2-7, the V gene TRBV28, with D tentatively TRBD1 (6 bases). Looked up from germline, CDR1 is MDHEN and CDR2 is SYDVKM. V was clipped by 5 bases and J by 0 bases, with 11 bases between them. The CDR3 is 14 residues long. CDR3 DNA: TGTGCCAGCAGTGCGACAGGTGGCTCCTACGAGCAGTACTTC. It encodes CASSATGGSYEQYF.

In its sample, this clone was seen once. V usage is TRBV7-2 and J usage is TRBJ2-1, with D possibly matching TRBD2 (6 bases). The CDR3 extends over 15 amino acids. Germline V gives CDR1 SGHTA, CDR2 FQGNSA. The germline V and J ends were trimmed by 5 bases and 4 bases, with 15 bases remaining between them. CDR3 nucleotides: TGTGCCAGCAGCCCCACAATAGGAGGGTACAATGAGCAGTTCTTC. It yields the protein CASSPTIGGYNEQFF.

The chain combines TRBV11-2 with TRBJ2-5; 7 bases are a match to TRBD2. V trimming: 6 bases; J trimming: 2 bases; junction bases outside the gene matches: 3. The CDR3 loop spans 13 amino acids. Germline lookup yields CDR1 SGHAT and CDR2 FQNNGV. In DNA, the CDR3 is TGTGCCAGCAGGGCTAGCGGACAAGAGACCCAGTACTTC. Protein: CASRASGQETQYF.